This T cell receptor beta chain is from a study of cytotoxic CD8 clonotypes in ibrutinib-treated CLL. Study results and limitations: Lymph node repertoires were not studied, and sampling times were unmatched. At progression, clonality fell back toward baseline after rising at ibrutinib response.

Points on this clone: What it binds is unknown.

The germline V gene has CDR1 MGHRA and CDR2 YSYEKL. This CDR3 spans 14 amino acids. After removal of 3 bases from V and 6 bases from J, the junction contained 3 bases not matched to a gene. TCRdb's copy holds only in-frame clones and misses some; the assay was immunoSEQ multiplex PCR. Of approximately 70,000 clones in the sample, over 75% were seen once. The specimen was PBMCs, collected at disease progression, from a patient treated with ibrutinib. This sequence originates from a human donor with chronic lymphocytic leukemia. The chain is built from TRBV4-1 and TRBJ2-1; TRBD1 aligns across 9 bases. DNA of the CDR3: TGCGCCAGCAGCCATAGACAGGGGGGCAATGAGCAGTTCTTC. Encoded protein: CASSHRQGGNEQFF.